This T cell receptor (beta chain) appears in the sequencing data of a study of cytomegalovirus exposure and HLA in healthy donors. Turning to this clone: What it binds is unknown.

Study observations and caveats: In a later analysis, CMV-associated beta chains were mostly HLA-associated, it appeared. More than 15,000 TCR beta sequences were associated with HLA alleles at 0.05 false discovery rate in a later analysis. There were reportedly fewer N-insertions in an Asian-associated ancestry cluster than the roughly 670-donor mean, in a later analysis.

The V end was cut by 5 bases, the J end by 4 bases, with 15 bases between. CDR3 length: 14 amino acids. CDR1 SGDLS and CDR2 YYNGEE come from the germline V gene. The PCR contained 60 Vbeta and 13 Jbeta primers. Repertoires were generated with immunoSEQ multiplex PCR, while TCRdb's copy carries only in-frame clones and drops some. The sample has about 100,000 clones; more than 80% are singletons. Sequenced: PBMCs. The V gene is TRBV9, the J gene TRBJ1-1, with D perhaps matching TRBD1 (6 bases). The origin of this receptor is a man aged 30 to 39 in good health and CMV-seronegative. The CDR3 loop reads CASRPGEWGTEAFF. The DNA of the CDR3 is TGTGCCAGCAGGCCAGGGGAATGGGGCACTGAAGCTTTCTTT.